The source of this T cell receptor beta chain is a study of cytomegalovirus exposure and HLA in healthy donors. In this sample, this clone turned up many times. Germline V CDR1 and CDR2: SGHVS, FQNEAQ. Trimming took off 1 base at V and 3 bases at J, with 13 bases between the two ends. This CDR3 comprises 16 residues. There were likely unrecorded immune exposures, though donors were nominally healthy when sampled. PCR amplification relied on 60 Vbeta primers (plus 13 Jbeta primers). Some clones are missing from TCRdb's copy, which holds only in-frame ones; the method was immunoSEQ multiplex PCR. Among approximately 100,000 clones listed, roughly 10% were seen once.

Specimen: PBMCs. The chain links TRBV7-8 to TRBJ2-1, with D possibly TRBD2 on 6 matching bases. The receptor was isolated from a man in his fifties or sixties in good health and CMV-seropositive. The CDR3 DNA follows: TGTGCCAGCAGCTTAGTACGGGACTCCCTCTACAATGAGCAGTTCTTC. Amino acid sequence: CASSLVRDSLYNEQFF.